This paragraph covers one TCR beta chain sequence. Its antigen remains unidentified. The data derive from a study of T cell responses to AZD1222 COVID-19 vaccine. Study details: Pooled samples include second doses given at about 4 or 12 weeks. Notes on the study in general: It should be noted that donors were predominantly white British and more often female, and clonal diversity was possibly underestimated. Elevations in Spike-specific TCR breadth and depth followed administration of two AZD1222 doses. CD4 TCRs covered the whole spike, strongest at regions 160-218 and 743-854.

This CDR3 has 14 amino acids. Germline assignment: CDR1 KGHSH and CDR2 LQKENI. V gave up 2 bases and J gave up 8 bases, with 13 bases separating them. Assay: immunoSEQ multiplex PCR; the TCRdb copy retains only in-frame clones and omits some. The table lists 130,000 or so clones, 70% to 90% of them singletons. This specimen was peripheral blood, taken on day 0 of AZD1222 vaccination. The clonotype comes from an adult in good health. The J gene is TRBJ1-3, the V gene TRBV18; no firm D call. The CDR3 DNA sequence: TGTGCCAGCTCACCAAATAACGGAGGAGACACCATATATTTT. The encoded protein is CASSPNNGGDTIYF.